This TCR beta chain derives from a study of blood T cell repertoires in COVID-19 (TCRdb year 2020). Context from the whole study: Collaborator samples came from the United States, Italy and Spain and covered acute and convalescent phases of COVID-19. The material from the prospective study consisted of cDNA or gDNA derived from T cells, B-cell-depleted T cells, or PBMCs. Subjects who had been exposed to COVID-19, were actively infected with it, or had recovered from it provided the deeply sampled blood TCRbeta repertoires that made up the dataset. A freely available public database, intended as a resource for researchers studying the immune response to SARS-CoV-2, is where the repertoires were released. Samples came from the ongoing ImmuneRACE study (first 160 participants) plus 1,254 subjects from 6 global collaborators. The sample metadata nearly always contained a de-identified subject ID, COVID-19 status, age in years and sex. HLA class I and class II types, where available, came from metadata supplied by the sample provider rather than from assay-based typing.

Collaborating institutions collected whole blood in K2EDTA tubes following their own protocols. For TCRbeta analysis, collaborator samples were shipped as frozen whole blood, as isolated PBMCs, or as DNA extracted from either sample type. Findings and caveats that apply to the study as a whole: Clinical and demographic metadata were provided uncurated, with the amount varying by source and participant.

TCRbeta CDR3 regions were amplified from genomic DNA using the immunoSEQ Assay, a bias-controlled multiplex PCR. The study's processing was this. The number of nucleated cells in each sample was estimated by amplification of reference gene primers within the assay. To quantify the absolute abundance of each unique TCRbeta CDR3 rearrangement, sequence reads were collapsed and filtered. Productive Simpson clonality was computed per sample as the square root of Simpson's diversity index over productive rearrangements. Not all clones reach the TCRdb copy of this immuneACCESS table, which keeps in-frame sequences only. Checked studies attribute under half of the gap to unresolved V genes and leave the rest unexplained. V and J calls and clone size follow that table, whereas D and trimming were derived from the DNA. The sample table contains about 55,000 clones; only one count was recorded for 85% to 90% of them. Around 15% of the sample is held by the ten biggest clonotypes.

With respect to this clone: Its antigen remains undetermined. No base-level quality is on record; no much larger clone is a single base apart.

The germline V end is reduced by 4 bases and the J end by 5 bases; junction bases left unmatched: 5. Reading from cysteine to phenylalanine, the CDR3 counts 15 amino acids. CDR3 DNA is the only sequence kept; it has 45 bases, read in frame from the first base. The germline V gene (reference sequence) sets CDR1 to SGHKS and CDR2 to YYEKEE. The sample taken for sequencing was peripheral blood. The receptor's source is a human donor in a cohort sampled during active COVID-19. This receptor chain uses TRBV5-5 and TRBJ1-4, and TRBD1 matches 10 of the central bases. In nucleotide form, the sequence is TGTGCCAGCAGCACGACAGGGGGCCCCAATGAAAAACTGTTTTTT. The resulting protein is CASSTTGGPNEKLFF.